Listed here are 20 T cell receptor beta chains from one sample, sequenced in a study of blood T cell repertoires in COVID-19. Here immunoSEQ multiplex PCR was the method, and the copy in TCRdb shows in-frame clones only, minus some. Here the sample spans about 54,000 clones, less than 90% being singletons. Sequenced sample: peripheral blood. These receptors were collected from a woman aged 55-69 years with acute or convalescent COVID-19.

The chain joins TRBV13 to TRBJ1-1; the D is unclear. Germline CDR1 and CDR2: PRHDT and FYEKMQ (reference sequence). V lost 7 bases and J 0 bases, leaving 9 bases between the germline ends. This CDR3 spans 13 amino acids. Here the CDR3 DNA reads TGTGCCAGCATTGGCACAATGAACACTGAAGCTTTCTTT. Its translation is CASIGTMNTEAFF. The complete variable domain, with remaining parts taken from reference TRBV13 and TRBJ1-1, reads AAGVIQSPRHLIKEKRETATLKCYPIPRHDTVYWYQQGPGQDPQFLISFYEKMQSDKGSIPDRFSAQQFSDYHSELNMSSLELGDSALYFCASIGTMNTEAFFGQGTRLTVV.

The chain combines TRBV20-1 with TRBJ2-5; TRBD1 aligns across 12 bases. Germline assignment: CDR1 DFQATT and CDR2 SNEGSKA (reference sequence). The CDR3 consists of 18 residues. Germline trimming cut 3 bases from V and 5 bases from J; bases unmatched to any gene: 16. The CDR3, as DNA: TGCAGTGCTAGTTGGTCAGCTCCGGGACAGGGGGCCGCGGAGACCCAGTACTTC. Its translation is CSASWSAPGQGAAETQYF.

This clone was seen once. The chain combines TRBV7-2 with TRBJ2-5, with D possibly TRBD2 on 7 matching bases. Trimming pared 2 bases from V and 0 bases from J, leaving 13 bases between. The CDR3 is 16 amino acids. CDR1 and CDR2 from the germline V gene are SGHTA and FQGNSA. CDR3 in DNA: TGTGCCAGCAGCTTATTGAACGGGGGGCACCAAGAGACCCAGTACTTC. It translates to CASSLLNGGHQETQYF. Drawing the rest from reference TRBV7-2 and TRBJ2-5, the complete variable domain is GAGVSQSPSNKVTEKGKDVELRCDPISGHTALYWYRQSLGQGLEFLIYFQGNSAPDKSGLPSDRFSAERTGGSVSTLTIQRTQQEDSAVYLCASSLLNGGHQETQYFGPGTRLLVL.

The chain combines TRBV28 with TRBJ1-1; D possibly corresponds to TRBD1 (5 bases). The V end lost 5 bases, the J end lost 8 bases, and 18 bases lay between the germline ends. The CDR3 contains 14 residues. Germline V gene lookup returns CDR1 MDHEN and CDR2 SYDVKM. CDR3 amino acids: CASSTLGTIGEAFF. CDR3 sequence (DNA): TGTGCCAGCAGTACCCTCGGGACTATAGGGGAAGCTTTCTTT.

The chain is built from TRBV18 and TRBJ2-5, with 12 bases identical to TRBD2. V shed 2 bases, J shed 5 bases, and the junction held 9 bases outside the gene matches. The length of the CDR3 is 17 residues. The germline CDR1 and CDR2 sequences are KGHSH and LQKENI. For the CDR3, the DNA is TGTGCCAGCTCACCAAGGCTAGCGGGAGGGCCGCGGGAGACCCAGTACTTC. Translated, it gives CASSPRLAGGPRETQYF. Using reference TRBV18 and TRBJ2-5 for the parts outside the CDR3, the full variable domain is NAGVMQNPRHLVRRRGQEARLRCSPMKGHSHVYWYRQLPEEGLKFMVYLQKENIIDESGMPKERFSAEFPKEGPSILRIQQVVRGDSAAYFCASSPRLAGGPRETQYFGPGTRLLVL.

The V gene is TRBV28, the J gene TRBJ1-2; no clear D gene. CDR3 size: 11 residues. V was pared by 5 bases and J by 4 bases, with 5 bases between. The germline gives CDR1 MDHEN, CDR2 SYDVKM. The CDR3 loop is CASSAGYGYTF. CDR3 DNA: TGTGCCAGCAGTGCCGGCTATGGCTACACCTTC.

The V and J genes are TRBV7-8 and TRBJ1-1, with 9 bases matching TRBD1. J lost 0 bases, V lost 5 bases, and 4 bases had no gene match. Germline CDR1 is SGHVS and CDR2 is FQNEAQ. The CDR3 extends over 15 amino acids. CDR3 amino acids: CASSRGDRVNTEAFF. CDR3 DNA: TGTGCCAGCAGCCGCGGGGACAGGGTGAACACTGAAGCTTTCTTT.

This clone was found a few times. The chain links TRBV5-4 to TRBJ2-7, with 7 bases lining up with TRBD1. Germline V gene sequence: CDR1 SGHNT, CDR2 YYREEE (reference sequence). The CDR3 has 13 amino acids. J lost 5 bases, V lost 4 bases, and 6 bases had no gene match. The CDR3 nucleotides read TGTGCCAGCAGCAGAGTAGGGGGCGACGAGCAGTACTTC. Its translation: CASSRVGGDEQYF.

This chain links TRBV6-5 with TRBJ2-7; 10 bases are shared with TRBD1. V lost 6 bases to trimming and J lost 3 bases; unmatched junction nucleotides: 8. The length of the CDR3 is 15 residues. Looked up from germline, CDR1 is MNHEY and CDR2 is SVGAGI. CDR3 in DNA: TGTGCCAGCAGGGGACGGACAGGGGGATACTACGAGCAGTACTTC. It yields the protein CASRGRTGGYYEQYF.

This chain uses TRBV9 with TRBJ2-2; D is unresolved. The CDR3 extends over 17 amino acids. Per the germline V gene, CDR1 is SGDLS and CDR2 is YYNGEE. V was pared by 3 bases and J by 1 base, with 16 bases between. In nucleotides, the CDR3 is TGTGCCAGCAGCGCTCCAAGAGGTTTGGGGAACACCGGGGAGCTGTTTTTT. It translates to CASSAPRGLGNTGELFF.

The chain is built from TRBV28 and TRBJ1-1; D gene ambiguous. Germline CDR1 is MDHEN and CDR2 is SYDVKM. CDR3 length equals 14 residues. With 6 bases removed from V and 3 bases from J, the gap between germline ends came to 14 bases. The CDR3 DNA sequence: TGTGCCAGCAGCCCGACCATTCGGGACACTGAAGCTTTCTTT. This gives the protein CASSPTIRDTEAFF.

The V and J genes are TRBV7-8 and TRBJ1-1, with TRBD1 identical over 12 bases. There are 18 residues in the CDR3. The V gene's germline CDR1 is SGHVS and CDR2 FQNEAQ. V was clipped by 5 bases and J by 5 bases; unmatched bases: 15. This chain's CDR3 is CASSTPGGTGGLRTEAFF. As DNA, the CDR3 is TGTGCCAGCAGCACGCCTGGCGGGACAGGGGGCTTAAGGACTGAAGCTTTCTTT. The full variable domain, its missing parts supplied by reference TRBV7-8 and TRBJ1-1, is GAGVSQSPRYKVAKRGQDVALRCDPISGHVSLFWYQQALGQGPEFLTYFQNEAQLDKSGLPSDRFFAERPEGSVSTLKIQRTQQEDSAVYLCASSTPGGTGGLRTEAFFGQGTRLTVV.

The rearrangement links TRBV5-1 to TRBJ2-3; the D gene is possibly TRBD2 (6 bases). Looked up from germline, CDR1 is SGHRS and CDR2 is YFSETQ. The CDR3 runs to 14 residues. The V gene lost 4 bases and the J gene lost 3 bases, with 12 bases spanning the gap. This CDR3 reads CASSLTSPTDTQYF. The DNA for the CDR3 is TGCGCCAGCAGCCTCACTAGCCCTACAGATACGCAGTATTTT. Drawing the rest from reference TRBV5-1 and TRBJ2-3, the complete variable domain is KAGVTQTPRYLIKTRGQQVTLSCSPISGHRSVSWYQQTPGQGLQFLFEYFSETQRNKGNFPGRFSGRQFSNSRSEMNVSTLELGDSALYLCASSLTSPTDTQYFGPGTRLTVL.

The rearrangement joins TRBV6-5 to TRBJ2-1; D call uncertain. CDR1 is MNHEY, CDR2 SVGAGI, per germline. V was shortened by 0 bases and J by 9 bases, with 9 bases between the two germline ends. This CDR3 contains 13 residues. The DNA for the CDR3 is TGTGCCAGCAGTTACTCGGGCCTGGCTGAGCAGTTCTTC. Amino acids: CASSYSGLAEQFF.

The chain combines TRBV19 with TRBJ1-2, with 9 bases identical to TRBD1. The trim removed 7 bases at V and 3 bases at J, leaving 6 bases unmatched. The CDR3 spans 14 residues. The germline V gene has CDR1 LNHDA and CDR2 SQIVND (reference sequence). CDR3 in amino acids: CASTGWDRDYGYTF. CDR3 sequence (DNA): TGTGCCAGTACCGGGTGGGACAGGGACTATGGCTACACCTTC.

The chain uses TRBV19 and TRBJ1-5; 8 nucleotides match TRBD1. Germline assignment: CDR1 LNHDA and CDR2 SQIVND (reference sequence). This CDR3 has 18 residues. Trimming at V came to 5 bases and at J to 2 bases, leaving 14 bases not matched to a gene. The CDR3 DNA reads TGTGCCAGTAGTCTCCGACAGGGGCTAAGTATGGGCAATCAGCCCCAGCATTTT. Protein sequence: CASSLRQGLSMGNQPQHF.

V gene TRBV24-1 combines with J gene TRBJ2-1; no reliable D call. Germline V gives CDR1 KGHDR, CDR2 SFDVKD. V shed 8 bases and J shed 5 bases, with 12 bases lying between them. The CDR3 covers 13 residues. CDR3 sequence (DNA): TGTGCCACCACCGGCAGCGTAAACAATGAGCAGTTCTTC. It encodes CATTGSVNNEQFF.

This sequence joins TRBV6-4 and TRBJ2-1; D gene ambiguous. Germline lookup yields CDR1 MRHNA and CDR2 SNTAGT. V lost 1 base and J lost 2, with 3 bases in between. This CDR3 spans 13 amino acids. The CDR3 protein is CASSDLAYNEQFF. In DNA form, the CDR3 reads TGTGCCAGCAGTGACTTAGCCTACAATGAGCAGTTCTTC.

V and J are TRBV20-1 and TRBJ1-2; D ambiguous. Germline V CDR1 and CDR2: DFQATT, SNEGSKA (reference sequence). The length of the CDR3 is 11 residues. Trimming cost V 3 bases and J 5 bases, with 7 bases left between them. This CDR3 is CSARAGYGYTF. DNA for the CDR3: TGCAGTGCTAGGGCGGGGTATGGCTACACCTTC.

This CDR3 reads CASSSPGGSGRTYEQYF. DNA for the CDR3: TGTGCCAGCAGTTCCCCAGGTGGTAGCGGGAGAACCTACGAGCAGTACTTC. The V gene is TRBV28, the J gene TRBJ2-7; 9 bases are a match to TRBD2. The J segment lost 2 bases and the V segment lost 4 bases, leaving 12 bases of the junction unmatched. Germline V gene sequence: CDR1 MDHEN, CDR2 SYDVKM. The length of the CDR3 is 17 residues. Using reference TRBV28 and TRBJ2-7 for the parts outside the CDR3, the full variable domain is DVKVTQSSRYLVKRTGEKVFLECVQDMDHENMFWYRQDPGLGLRLIYFSYDVKMKEKGDIPEGYSVSREKKERFSLILESASTNQTSMYLCASSSPGGSGRTYEQYFGPGTRLTVT.